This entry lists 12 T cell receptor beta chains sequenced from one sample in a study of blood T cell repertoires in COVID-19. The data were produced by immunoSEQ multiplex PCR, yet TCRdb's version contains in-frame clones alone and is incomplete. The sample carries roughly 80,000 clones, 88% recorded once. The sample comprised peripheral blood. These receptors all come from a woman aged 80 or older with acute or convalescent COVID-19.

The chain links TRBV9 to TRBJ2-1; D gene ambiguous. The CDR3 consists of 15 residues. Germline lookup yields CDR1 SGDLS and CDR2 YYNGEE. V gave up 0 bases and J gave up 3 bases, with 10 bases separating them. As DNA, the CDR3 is TGTGCCAGCAGCGTAGAGTCTGCTAACTACAATGAGCAGTTCTTC. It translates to CASSVESANYNEQFF.

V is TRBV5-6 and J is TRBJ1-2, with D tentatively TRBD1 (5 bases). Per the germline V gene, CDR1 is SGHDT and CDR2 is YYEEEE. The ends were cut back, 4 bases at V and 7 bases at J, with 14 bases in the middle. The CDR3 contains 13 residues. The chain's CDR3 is CASSHDSILGYTF. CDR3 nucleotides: TGTGCCAGCAGCCATGACAGTATACTTGGCTACACCTTC.

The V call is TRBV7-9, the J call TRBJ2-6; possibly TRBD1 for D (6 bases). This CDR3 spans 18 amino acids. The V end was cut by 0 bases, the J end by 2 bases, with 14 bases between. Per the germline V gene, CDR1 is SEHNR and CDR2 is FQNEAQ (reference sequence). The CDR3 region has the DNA TGTGCCAGCAGCTTAGCTGGCAGGGGCTCGGCTGGGGCCAACGTCCTGACTTTC. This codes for CASSLAGRGSAGANVLTF.

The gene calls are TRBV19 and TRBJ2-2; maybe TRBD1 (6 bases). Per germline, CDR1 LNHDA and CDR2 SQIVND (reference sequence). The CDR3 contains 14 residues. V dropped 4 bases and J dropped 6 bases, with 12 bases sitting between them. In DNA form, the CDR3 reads TGTGCCAGTAGTAAACAGGGTTCGGCCGGGGAGCTGTTTTTT. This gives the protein CASSKQGSAGELFF.

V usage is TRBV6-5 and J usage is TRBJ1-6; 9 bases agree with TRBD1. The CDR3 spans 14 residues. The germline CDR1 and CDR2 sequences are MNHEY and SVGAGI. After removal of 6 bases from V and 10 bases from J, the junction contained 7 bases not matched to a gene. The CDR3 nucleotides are TGTGCCAGCAGCCTGGACAGGGGTCGGTCACCCCTCCACTTT. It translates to CASSLDRGRSPLHF.

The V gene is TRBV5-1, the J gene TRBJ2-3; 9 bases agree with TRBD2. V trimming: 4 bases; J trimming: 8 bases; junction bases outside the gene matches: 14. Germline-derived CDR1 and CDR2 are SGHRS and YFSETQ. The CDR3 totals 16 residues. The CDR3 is CASSTDASGAAVTQYF. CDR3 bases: TGCGCCAGCAGCACGGACGCTAGCGGGGCGGCAGTTACGCAGTATTTT.

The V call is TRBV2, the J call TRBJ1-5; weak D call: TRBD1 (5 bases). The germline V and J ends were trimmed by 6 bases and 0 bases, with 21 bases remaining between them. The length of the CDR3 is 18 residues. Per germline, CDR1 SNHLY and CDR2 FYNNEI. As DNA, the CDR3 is TGTGCCAGCAGAAGGAGGGAGGGGAGAGAATTTAGCAATCAGCCCCAGCATTTT. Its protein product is CASRRREGREFSNQPQHF.

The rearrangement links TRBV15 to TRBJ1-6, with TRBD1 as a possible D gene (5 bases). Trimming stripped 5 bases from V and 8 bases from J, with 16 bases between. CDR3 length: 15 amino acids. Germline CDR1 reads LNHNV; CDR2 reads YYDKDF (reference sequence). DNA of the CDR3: TGTGCCACCAGCGTAGAGGCGGCGGGGGATTCACCCCTCCACTTT. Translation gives CATSVEAAGDSPLHF.

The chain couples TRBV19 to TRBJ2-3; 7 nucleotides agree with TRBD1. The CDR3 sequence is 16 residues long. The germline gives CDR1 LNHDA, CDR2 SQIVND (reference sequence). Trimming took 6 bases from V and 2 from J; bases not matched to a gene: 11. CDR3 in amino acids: CASSMTGLGYTDTQYF. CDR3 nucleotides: TGTGCCAGTAGCATGACAGGGTTGGGGTACACAGATACGCAGTATTTT.

In DNA form, the CDR3 reads TGTGCCAGTAGCACCCCGGGACAGGGCTACGCTAACTATGGCTACACCTTC. Amino acids: CASSTPGQGYANYGYTF. The rearrangement links TRBV19 to TRBJ1-2; 9 bases are a match to TRBD1. Trimming cost V 6 bases and J 0 bases; bases outside gene matches: 11. The CDR3 totals 17 residues. Germline lookup yields CDR1 LNHDA and CDR2 SQIVND (reference sequence).

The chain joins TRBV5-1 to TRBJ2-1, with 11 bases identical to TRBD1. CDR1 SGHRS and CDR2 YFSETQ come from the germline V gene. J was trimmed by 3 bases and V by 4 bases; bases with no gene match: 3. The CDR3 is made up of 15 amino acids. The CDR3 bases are TGCGCCAGCAGCGATGGGACAGGGGGCTACAATGAGCAGTTCTTC. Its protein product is CASSDGTGGYNEQFF. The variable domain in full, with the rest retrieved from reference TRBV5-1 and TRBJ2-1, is KAGVTQTPRYLIKTRGQQVTLSCSPISGHRSVSWYQQTPGQGLQFLFEYFSETQRNKGNFPGRFSGRQFSNSRSEMNVSTLELGDSALYLCASSDGTGGYNEQFFGPGTRLTVL.

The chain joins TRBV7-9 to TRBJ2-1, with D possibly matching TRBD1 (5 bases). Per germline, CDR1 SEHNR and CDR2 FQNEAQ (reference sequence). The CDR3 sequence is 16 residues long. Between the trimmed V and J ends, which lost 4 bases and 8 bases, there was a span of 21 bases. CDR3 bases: TGTGCCAGCAGCTCCAGGTCCTCCAGAAGGGGTGATGAGCAGTTCTTC. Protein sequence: CASSSRSSRRGDEQFF.